This is a list of T cell receptor beta chains from one sample in a study of cytotoxic CD8 clonotypes in ibrutinib-treated CLL. The protocol was immunoSEQ multiplex PCR, while the TCRdb copy is restricted to in-frame clones and leaves out a portion. This sample has about 140,000 clones, with around 81% found just once. The specimen was PBMCs, collected after 36 months of ibrutinib treatment. These receptors came from a human donor with chronic lymphocytic leukemia. CDR3s include the opening cysteine and the closing phenylalanine or tryptophan. Fields, in order: J gene, clone size, V gene, D gene, CDR3 DNA, CDR3 protein. The D gene is left open where the match is weak. Part of the rows lack a size; the others show once, few, many or a class for expanded clones.

TRBJ2-7 | . | TRBV5-1 | TRBD2 | TGCGCCAGCAGGGAACTAGCGTGGAGCTCCTACGAGCAGTACTTC | CASRELAWSSYEQYF
TRBJ2-7 | . | TRBV5-1 | TRBD1 | TGCGCCAGCAGCGGAGGACAGGGGATTAGGGTTTACGAGCAGTACTTC | CASSGGQGIRVYEQYF
TRBJ2-7 | . | TRBV30 | TRBD1 | TGTGCCTGGAGGACCCACAGGGGGTCCTACGAGCAGTACTTC | CAWRTHRGSYEQYF
TRBJ1-2 | . | TRBV5-5 | TRBD1 | TGTGCCAGCTACGGACAGGGGGTTAACTATGGCTACACCTTC | CASYGQGVNYGYTF
TRBJ1-2 | few | TRBV5-4 | . | TGTGCCAGCAGCTCGGTGGAGCCCAACTATGGCTACACCTTC | CASSSVEPNYGYTF
TRBJ1-4 | . | TRBV11-2 | TRBD1 | TGTGCCAGCAGCTCGGGACAGGGCTCAACTAATGAAAAACTGTTTTTT | CASSSGQGSTNEKLFF
TRBJ2-2 | . | TRBV2 | TRBD1 | TGTGCCAGCACCGTTGGGACAGGGAACACCGGGGAGCTGTTTTTT | CASTVGTGNTGELFF
TRBJ2-3 | . | TRBV18 | . | TGTGCCAGCTCACCAACCCAGGGGGGATCAGATACGCAGTATTTT | CASSPTQGGSDTQYF
TRBJ2-7 | . | TRBV2 | TRBD2 | TGTGCCAGCAGTGAAGGGAGAAGCGGGACCTACGAGCAGTACTTC | CASSEGRSGTYEQYF
TRBJ1-3 | . | TRBV11-1 | . | TGTGCCAGCAGGTCCTCTGGAAACACCATATATTTT | CASRSSGNTIYF
TRBJ1-4 | . | TRBV5-1 | TRBD1 | TGCGCCAGCAGCTTGGTGGGGACAGGGAGGAATGAAAAACTGTTTTTT | CASSLVGTGRNEKLFF
TRBJ1-4 | . | TRBV5-1 | . | TGCGCCAGCAGCTTGGCAGGGTGGTCTAATGAAAAACTGTTTTTT | CASSLAGWSNEKLFF
TRBJ2-7 | . | TRBV29-1 | . | TGCAGCGTTGAAGTCCCAGGGCGAACCTTGGAGCAGTACTTC | CSVEVPGRTLEQYF
TRBJ2-1 | . | TRBV19 | . | TGTGCCAGTAGTATAAGGCGACAGTTCTACAATGAGCAGTTCTTC | CASSIRRQFYNEQFF
TRBJ2-7 | once | TRBV2 | . | TGTGCCAGCAGCGACCTCCCCCCTGGCCTAGCCCAAACCTACGAGCAGTACTTC | CASSDLPPGLAQTYEQYF
TRBJ1-5 | once | TRBV19 | . | TGTGCCAGTAGTAAACAGGATCAGCCCCAGCATTTT | CASSKQDQPQHF
TRBJ1-6 | . | TRBV6-5 | . | TGTGCCAGCAGTTACCAGGGTTCGGGGCCACCCCTCCACTTT | CASSYQGSGPPLHF
TRBJ2-7 | . | TRBV9 | . | TGTGCCAGCAGCGTAGGGCAGGGACCCTCCTACGAGCAGTACTTC | CASSVGQGPSYEQYF
TRBJ1-5 | . | TRBV19 | . | TGTGCCAGTAGTATTAGGTGGGATAGCAATCAGCCCCAGCATTTT | CASSIRWDSNQPQHF
TRBJ2-2 | . | TRBV2 | TRBD2 | TGTGCCAGCAGCCGGGGACTAGCGGGAGGGCTGGTCGGGGAGCTGTTTTTT | CASSRGLAGGLVGELFF
TRBJ2-7 | . | TRBV5-6 | . | TGTGCCAGCAGCTTTCTCGGGAGCTCCTACGAGCAGTACTTC | CASSFLGSSYEQYF
TRBJ1-3 | . | TRBV7-3 | . | TGTGCCAGCAGCGAAGGGGGTTCGGGAAACACCATATATTTT | CASSEGGSGNTIYF
TRBJ2-5 | . | TRBV7-2 | . | TGTGCCAGCAGCTCCCGGACAACCGGTTCGACCCAGTACTTC | CASSSRTTGSTQYF
TRBJ2-7 | . | TRBV5-8 | TRBD1 | TGTGCCAGCCTTAGACAGGGACAGGGAGCCTACGAGCAGTACTTC | CASLRQGQGAYEQYF
TRBJ2-2 | few | TRBV5-1 | . | TGCGCCAGCAGCTTGTGGCAGGGTGGCACCGGGGAGCTGTTTTTT | CASSLWQGGTGELFF
TRBJ2-7 | . | TRBV18 | . | TGTGCCAGCTCACCACAGCTAAAGATCCTGGAGAGCCGTAACGAGCAGTACTTC | CASSPQLKILESRNEQYF
TRBJ1-1 | . | TRBV21-1 | . | TGTGCCAGCAGCAACGGACAGGGGAGGACTGAAGCTTTCTTT | CASSNGQGRTEAFF
TRBJ2-5 | . | TRBV28 | . | TGTGCCAGCACCGTGGGAGGAACAGGGAGCCGAGAGACCCAGTACTTC | CASTVGGTGSRETQYF
TRBJ1-5 | . | TRBV9 | TRBD1 | TGTGCCAGCAGCGCTGGGACAGGGTGGCCAAAGGATCAGCCCCAGCATTTT | CASSAGTGWPKDQPQHF
TRBJ2-2 | . | TRBV18 | TRBD1 | TGTGCCAGCTTAATGGCACAGGGGCAAACCGGGGAGCTGTTTTTT | CASLMAQGQTGELFF
TRBJ2-1 | . | TRBV11-2 | TRBD2 | TGTGCCAGCAGCGTAAGACTAGCGGGACCCCACAATGAGCAGTTCTTC | CASSVRLAGPHNEQFF
TRBJ1-5 | . | TRBV6-1 | . | TGTGCCACCGGGGTGGGCAATCAGCCCCAGCATTTT | CATGVGNQPQHF
TRBJ2-7 | . | TRBV18 | . | TGTGCCAGCTCACCACCTATTACCCGGGCCCCATGGGCCGAGCAGTACTTC | CASSPPITRAPWAEQYF
TRBJ1-2 | . | TRBV2 | TRBD1 | TGTGCCAGTTCCTCGTTCTTAAGACAGGGCGGTGGCTACACCTTC | CASSSFLRQGGGYTF
TRBJ1-1 | . | TRBV2 | . | TGTGCCAGCAGTGACAACCTGAACACTGAAGCTTTCTTT | CASSDNLNTEAFF
TRBJ1-2 | . | TRBV5-1 | . | TGCGCCAGCAGCTTGGAGTGGGGGGCGATTGGCTACACCTTC | CASSLEWGAIGYTF
TRBJ1-4 | . | TRBV25-1 | TRBD1 | TGTGCCAGCAGTGGAAATTTGGGACAGGGGTATTCTGAAAAACTGTTTTTT | CASSGNLGQGYSEKLFF
TRBJ2-1 | once | TRBV14 | TRBD1 | TGTGCCAGCAGCCACTACCGACTCGGGACAGGGGATTTCTCCTACAATGAGCAGTTCTTC | CASSHYRLGTGDFSYNEQFF
TRBJ2-1 | . | TRBV10-3 | . | TGTGCCATCAGTGGTGGCAGGGAAACCTACAATGAGCAGTTCTTC | CAISGGRETYNEQFF
TRBJ2-7 | . | TRBV25-1 | TRBD1 | TGTGCCAGCAGTGTGCAGGGGGCCCCCCAGGAGCAGTACTTC | CASSVQGAPQEQYF
TRBJ1-3 | . | TRBV5-8 | . | TGTGCCAGCAGCTTGGCAGATTTGGTCCTAAACACCATATATTTT | CASSLADLVLNTIYF
TRBJ2-1 | . | TRBV11-1 | . | TGTGCCAGCAGCCCCAAGGAGAGTCGGGGAAACAATGAGCAGTTCTTC | CASSPKESRGNNEQFF
TRBJ2-7 | . | TRBV7-9 | . | TGTGCCAGCAGCTTAGCGGGGCATACTCACGAGCAGTACTTC | CASSLAGHTHEQYF